These 7 T cell receptor beta chains were all obtained from the same sample, sequenced in a study of T cells in narcolepsy. Sequencing used immunoSEQ multiplex PCR; TCRdb keeps in-frame clones, though not all of them. Among around 31,000 clones listed, around four fifths were seen once. Sequencing was done on a sample of CD45RA- memory CD4+ T cells from PBMCs. The receptor set was obtained from a human donor with narcolepsy.

This chain uses TRBV2 with TRBJ1-1, with TRBD1 identical over 8 bases. Germline values: CDR1 SNHLY, CDR2 FYNNEI. There are 15 residues in the CDR3. V shed 7 bases, J shed 4 bases, and the junction held 11 bases outside the gene matches. The CDR3 sequence: CASNPGQAWSTEAFF. CDR3 nucleotides: TGTGCCAGCAACCCGGGACAGGCGTGGAGCACTGAAGCTTTCTTT.

This clone was seen a handful of times. The genes are TRBV14 and TRBJ2-3, with D possibly being TRBD2 (6 bases). V lost 5 bases and J lost 2, with 8 bases in between. The germline CDR1 and CDR2 sequences are SGHDN and FVKESK. The CDR3 sequence is 13 residues long. The CDR3: CASSGGYTDTQYF. The DNA for the CDR3 is TGTGCCAGCAGCGGGGGGTACACAGATACGCAGTATTTT.

This clone was observed a handful of times. The chain uses TRBV2 and TRBJ2-5; TRBD2 agrees at 7 bases. The V segment lost 9 bases and the J segment 5 bases; nucleotides outside the gene matches: 6. Germline V gives CDR1 SNHLY, CDR2 FYNNEI. This CDR3 is built from 12 residues. CDR3 DNA sequence: TGTGCCAGTAACTCAGCGGGGGAGACCCAGTACTTC. Its translation: CASNSAGETQYF.

This clone was recorded once. J is TRBJ2-5 and V is TRBV2, with D unresolved. V lost 6 bases to trimming and J lost 3 bases, with 11 bases between them. This CDR3 has 13 amino acids. Germline-derived CDR1 and CDR2 are SNHLY and FYNNEI. The CDR3 nucleotides are TGTGCCAGCAGGCCGGCCTCGGAAGAGACCCAGTACTTC. It yields the protein CASRPASEETQYF.

The rearrangement joins TRBV5-1 to TRBJ1-3; no definite D call. V was cut by 4 bases and J by 0 bases, with 8 bases left in between. Germline CDR1 and CDR2: SGHRS and YFSETQ. The CDR3 covers 14 residues. The CDR3 is CASSPGNSGNTIYF. Written as DNA, the CDR3 is TGCGCCAGCAGCCCCGGGAACTCTGGAAACACCATATATTTT. The variable domain in full, with the rest retrieved from reference TRBV5-1 and TRBJ1-3, is KAGVTQTPRYLIKTRGQQVTLSCSPISGHRSVSWYQQTPGQGLQFLFEYFSETQRNKGNFPGRFSGRQFSNSRSEMNVSTLELGDSALYLCASSPGNSGNTIYFGEGSWLTVV.

V is TRBV6-5 and J is TRBJ1-5; a weak D match, TRBD1 (5 bases). CDR3 size: 14 residues. V lost 7 bases and J 3 bases, leaving 13 bases between the germline ends. Per the germline V gene, CDR1 is MNHEY and CDR2 is SVGAGI. The CDR3 spells CASTPRGSNQPQHF. The CDR3 nucleotides are TGTGCCAGCACCCCAAGGGGATCCAATCAGCCCCAGCATTTT.

This chain links TRBV6-1 with TRBJ1-5, with 8 bases that match TRBD1. Germline CDR1 is MNHNS and CDR2 is SASEGT. Trimming at V came to 6 bases and at J to 3 bases, leaving 7 bases not matched to a gene. This CDR3 region has 15 residues. DNA for the CDR3: TGTGCCAGCAGGCAGACAGGGGCGAACAATCAGCCCCAGCATTTT. Translating it yields CASRQTGANNQPQHF.